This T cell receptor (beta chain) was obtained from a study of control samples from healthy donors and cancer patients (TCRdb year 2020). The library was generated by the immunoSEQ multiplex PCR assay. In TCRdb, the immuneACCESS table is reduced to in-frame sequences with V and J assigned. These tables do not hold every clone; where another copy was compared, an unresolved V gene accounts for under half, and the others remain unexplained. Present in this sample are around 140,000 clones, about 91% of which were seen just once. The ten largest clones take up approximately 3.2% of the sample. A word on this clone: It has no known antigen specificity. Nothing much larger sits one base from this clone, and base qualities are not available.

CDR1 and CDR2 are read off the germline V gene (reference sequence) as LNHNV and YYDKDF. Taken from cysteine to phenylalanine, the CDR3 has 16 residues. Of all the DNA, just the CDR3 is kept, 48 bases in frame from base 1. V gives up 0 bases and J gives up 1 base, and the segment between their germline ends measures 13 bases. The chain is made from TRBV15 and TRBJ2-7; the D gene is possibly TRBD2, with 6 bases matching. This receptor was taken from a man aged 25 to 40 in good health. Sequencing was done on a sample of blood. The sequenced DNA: TGTGCCACCAGCAGAGATAAAGGAGGGGCTTCCTACGAGCAGTACTTC. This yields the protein CATSRDKGGASYEQYF.